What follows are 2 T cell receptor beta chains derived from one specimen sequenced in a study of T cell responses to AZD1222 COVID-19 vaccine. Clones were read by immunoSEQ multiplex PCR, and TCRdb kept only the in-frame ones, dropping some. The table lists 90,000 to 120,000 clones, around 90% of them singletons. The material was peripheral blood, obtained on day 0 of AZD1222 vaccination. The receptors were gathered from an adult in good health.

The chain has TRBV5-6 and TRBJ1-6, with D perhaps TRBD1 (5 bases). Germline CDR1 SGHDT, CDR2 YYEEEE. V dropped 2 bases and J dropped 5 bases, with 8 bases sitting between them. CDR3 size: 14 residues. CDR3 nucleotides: TGTGCCAGCAGCTTTGGGGGGAATAATTCACCCCTCCACTTT. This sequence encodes CASSFGGNNSPLHF.

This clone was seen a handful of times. The CDR3 DNA follows: TGTGCCAGCAGTTTTGGGACAGGGGACTATGGCTACACCTTC. Amino acid sequence: CASSFGTGDYGYTF. The chain recombines TRBV11-2 with TRBJ1-2; 10 bases map to TRBD1. Trimming removed 6 bases from V and 3 bases from J; junction bases left unmatched: 4. In germline, CDR1 is SGHAT, CDR2 FQNNGV. This CDR3 region has 14 residues.